A selection of T cell receptor beta chains follows, all from one sample in a study of cytomegalovirus exposure and HLA in healthy donors. The repertoire was sequenced with immunoSEQ multiplex PCR; TCRdb's copy has only in-frame clones and lacks some. Of 150,000 to 200,000 clones listed, 75% to 85% are singletons. Sequencing input: PBMCs. These receptors were collected from a boy younger than 18 in good health and CMV-seronegative. Both conserved end residues are part of each CDR3. D genes are given only for firm matches. Rows give clone size only sometimes, using once, few, many, or a class for an expanded clone.

V gene,clone size,J gene,D gene,CDR3 DNA,CDR3 protein
TRBV27,-,TRBJ2-7,-,TGTGCCAGCAGTCGAATGGGGGGGCGGGGTTACGAGCAGTACTTC,CASSRMGGRGYEQYF
TRBV2,few,TRBJ1-5,TRBD1,TGTGCCAGCAGTGTTCGGACAGGGTTTCAGCCCCAGCATTTT,CASSVRTGFQPQHF
TRBV7-3,-,TRBJ2-7,-,TGTGCCAGCAGCTTAAGTTCGTCCTCCTACGAGCAGTACTTC,CASSLSSSSYEQYF
TRBV18,-,TRBJ1-4,-,TGTGCCAGCTCACCAAATAGCCAAGGCGCAACTAATGAAAAACTGTTTTTT,CASSPNSQGATNEKLFF
TRBV6-1,-,TRBJ2-2,TRBD1,TGTGCCAGCAGTGATCCGGGACAGGGGAACACCGGGGAGCTGTTTTTT,CASSDPGQGNTGELFF
TRBV30,-,TRBJ1-5,-,TGTGCCTGGAGTGTACCTGAGGTTTTTGGGCAGCCCCAGCATTTT,CAWSVPEVFGQPQHF
TRBV7-9,-,TRBJ2-1,TRBD1,TGTGCCAGCAGGGGAGACAGGGGGCAGGGTGATGAGCAGTTCTTC,CASRGDRGQGDEQFF
TRBV7-3,once,TRBJ2-7,-,TGTGCCAGCAGCTTAGGGCCGTCCTACGAGCAGTACTTC,CASSLGPSYEQYF
TRBV19,-,TRBJ1-1,-,TGTGCCAGTAGTATTACGTCGAGGAGGTTGAACACTGAAGCTTTCTTT,CASSITSRRLNTEAFF
TRBV5-4,-,TRBJ2-3,TRBD2,TGTGCCAGCAGCTCGGGGACTAGCGGGAGAGATACGCAGTATTTT,CASSSGTSGRDTQYF
TRBV5-5,-,TRBJ1-2,TRBD1,TGTGCCAGCAGCCTTGACAGGGTCCATGGCTACACCTTC,CASSLDRVHGYTF
TRBV7-2,-,TRBJ2-4,-,TGTGCCAGCGGGGCAGGCCTTCTAGCCAAAAACATTCAGTACTTC,CASGAGLLAKNIQYF
TRBV19,few,TRBJ1-5,-,TGTGCCAGTAGTATGGACGACACCCAGGGGAATCAGCCCCAGCATTTT,CASSMDDTQGNQPQHF
TRBV10-3,-,TRBJ1-5,-,TGTGCCATCAGTGAGGAGGTAGGACAGCCCCAGCATTTT,CAISEEVGQPQHF
TRBV2,-,TRBJ1-1,TRBD1,TGTGCCAGCAGGGGGACAGCCAGACAGGATTTCTTT,CASRGTARQDFF
TRBV14,once,TRBJ2-7,-,TGTGCCAGCAGCCAGGCAGGCGTGCAGTACTTC,CASSQAGVQYF
TRBV18,-,TRBJ2-7,TRBD2,TGTGCCAGCTCACGAAGCGGGACTAGCGGGGGGAGCTCCTACGAGCAGTACTTC,CASSRSGTSGGSSYEQYF
TRBV4-1,-,TRBJ1-2,TRBD1,TGCGCCAGCAGCCAGTTCCGGGACAGAGCTAACTATGGCTACACCTTC,CASSQFRDRANYGYTF
TRBV4-3,-,TRBJ2-1,-,TGCGCCAGCAGCCTCCAGAGAGGGAGCAAGGACAATGAGCAGTTCTTC,CASSLQRGSKDNEQFF
TRBV11-2,-,TRBJ2-6,-,TGTGCCAGCAGCTTACAGAAGGCCAACGTCCTGACTTTC,CASSLQKANVLTF
TRBV6-6,few,TRBJ2-7,-,TGTGCCAGCAGCGACAGCTACGAGCAGTACTTC,CASSDSYEQYF
TRBV7-9,-,TRBJ1-1,-,TGTTCCAGCAGCTACACGAGGGTGGGCACTGAAGCTTTCTTT,CSSSYTRVGTEAFF
TRBV30,-,TRBJ2-5,-,TGTGCCTGGAGTGTGGGGGGAACTGAAACCCAGTACTTC,CAWSVGGTETQYF
TRBV7-6,-,TRBJ2-1,TRBD1,TGTGCCAGCAGCAACCGTGGTGGGACAGGGAATAATAGGGTCTACAATGAGCAGTTCTTC,CASSNRGGTGNNRVYNEQFF
TRBV5-1,-,TRBJ2-7,-,TGCGCCAGCAGCTGGGAGGTCGGGTACGAGCAGTACTTC,CASSWEVGYEQYF
TRBV5-8,-,TRBJ2-7,-,TGTGCCAGCAGCTTGAGGGGCTACGAGCAGTACTTC,CASSLRGYEQYF
TRBV11-1,-,TRBJ2-5,TRBD2,TGTGCCAGCAGCTTCAGCGGGGGGCGTCAAGAGACCCAGTACTTC,CASSFSGGRQETQYF
TRBV7-3,-,TRBJ1-2,-,TGTGCCAGCAGCCCCGGTGGGGGGACGGGTGGCTACACCTTC,CASSPGGGTGGYTF
TRBV9,-,TRBJ1-6,-,TGTGCCAGCAGCGTAAGAGATAATTCACCCCTCCACTTT,CASSVRDNSPLHF
TRBV7-2,few,TRBJ2-2,-,TGTGCCAGCAGCTTAGGGGGGGTCGGTTGGGCCGGGGAGCTGTTTTTT,CASSLGGVGWAGELFF
TRBV9,-,TRBJ1-3,-,TGTGCCAGCAGCGCCTCTGGACAAATCTCTGGAAACACCATATATTTT,CASSASGQISGNTIYF